This TCR beta chain was sequenced in a study of T-cell memory formation after mild COVID-19 (dated by TCRdb to 2020 to 2023). Broadly, across the study: TCR sequence clusters from the two donors were largely donor specific. The cohort comprised two young, previously healthy adult volunteers, one female and one male. Longitudinal TCRalpha and TCRbeta repertoire sequencing tracked T-cell clones expanding and contracting after mild COVID-19 in two donors.

Broad study findings and their caveats: Only a couple of mild cases were covered by the study, and larger cohorts that include severe cases with pre-infection samples were considered necessary. Contracting CD4+ clones turned up mainly in the CM and EM memory subsets, whereas EMRA was where CD8+ clones were enriched. Some responding clones were detected in pre-infection memory, suggesting pre-existing cross-reactive memory T cells joined the SARS-CoV-2 response. Clones that contracted from day 15 to 85 showed balanced CD4/CD8 phenotypes, whereas a second wave of clones that expanded from day 15 to 37 leaned towards CD4+. Whether the second-wave clones peaking on day 37 were SARS-CoV-2 specific was not confirmed.

TCRdb records Illumina NovaSeq 6000 as the sequencer. TCRalpha and TCRbeta cDNA libraries were constructed by 5'RACE with constant-segment primers, with sample barcodes and unique molecular identifiers being introduced. RNA was extracted from every sample with Trizol reagent. Library amplification was performed in two PCR steps, and a second sample barcode and Illumina TruSeq adapters were introduced in the second step. Sequencing of the libraries was done on an Illumina NovaSeq, producing 2 x 150 bp paired-end reads. The paper's data handling went like this. With migec v1.2.7, reads were demultiplexed and then collapsed into UMI-guided consensus sequences. Using mixcr v2.1.11, UMI consensuses were aligned to TRA and TRB V and J templates and then assembled into clonotypes. Expanded or contracted clonotypes were those called significant by both edgeR and NoisET, with noise models trained on biological replicates. edgeR calls used a false discovery rate-adjusted p below 0.01 and a log2 fold-change threshold of 1. As an exploratory analysis of dynamics, max-normalized trajectories of the 1000 most abundant clonotypes were examined by PCA with hierarchical clustering. The CD4 or CD8 phenotype of responding clones was assigned using the separately sequenced CD4+ and CD8+ repertoires. TCRdb passed the public sequencing reads through fastp at Q25 and MiXCR, retaining productive beta sequences. A single entry per CDR3 protein holds the most common genes and DNA from its merged rows. Here the V and J calls rest on TCRdb's processing, not on the authors' analysis. For this sample the table gives just under 150,000 distinct CDR3 sequences, of which 15% to 20% were detected only once. The ten largest clones add up to 2% to 2.5% of the sample.

With regard to this clonotype: No cognate antigen has been identified for it. Within one base of it there is no much larger clone, and no base qualities were kept.

PBMCs were isolated by Ficoll-Paque density gradient centrifugation. Measured from the cysteine to the phenylalanine, the CDR3 is 12 residues long. Here the CDR3 DNA is all that survives: 36 bases in frame from base 1. V lost 6 bases and J lost 12 bases; the stretch between them is 15 bases long. The rearrangement joined TRBV12-3 or TRBV12-4 to TRBJ2-1; the D segment might be TRBD1 or TRBD2, since each matches 5 bases. The TCR was taken from an adult woman who had mild COVID-19 (a few samples of this study predate the infection). The sample titles of this study are shuffled in the database, so cell type and time point are left out; the donor was told from shared clones. Sequenced: PBMCs or a T cell subset sorted from them (not recorded which). Read as DNA, the sequence is TGTGCCAGCAGCCACCCCGGGACGGTGCAGTTCTTC. The resulting protein is CASSHPGTVQFF.